Here is one T cell receptor (beta chain) with its context. Its antigen is unidentified. Between the trimmed V and J ends, which lost 5 bases and 1 base, there was a span of 12 bases. Germline assignment: CDR1 MNHEY and CDR2 SMNVEV (reference sequence). The CDR3 length is 15 residues. This sample was included in a study of T-cell memory formation after mild COVID-19. Study-level findings and limits: Clones contracting day 15 to 85 were balanced CD4/CD8; later expanders leaned CD4+. Within pre-infection memory, some responding clones were found, suggesting cross-reactive memory joined.

One entry per CDR3 protein results from TCRdb running MiXCR on the 5' RACE reads. The sample lists approximately 88,000 distinct CDR3 sequences, 25% occurring once. Material: PBMCs or a T cell subset sorted from them (not recorded which). This chain links TRBV27 with TRBJ1-5; D is unresolved. This TCR was recovered from a man aged 18-30 years who had mild COVID-19 (a few samples of this study predate the infection). Cell type and time point are not known. CDR3 coding DNA: TGTGCCAGCAGTCCACGAGAAAGGAGCAATCAGCCCCAGCATTTT. It codes for CASSPRERSNQPQHF.